This TCR beta chain was observed in a study of identical twins. The cDNA had a unique molecular identifier and a template-switch universal primer site. TCRdb re-called the 5' RACE reads with MiXCR, one entry per CDR3 protein. This table has 650,000 to 800,000 distinct CDR3 sequences, 8.6% appearing once. This clonotype has ten or more counts. Its antigen remains unknown. Points from the study as a whole: Twins shared out-of-frame alpha sequences with excess low generation probability.

The CDR3 covers 14 residues. In germline, CDR1 is MNHEY, CDR2 SMNVEV (reference sequence). The germline V and J ends were trimmed by 5 bases and 2 bases, with 13 bases remaining between them. Healthy Caucasians, and only they, were the donors. In addition, the sample was reused for a study of yellow fever vaccine responses in identical twins.

The sequenced sample was PBMCs. This sequence was found in a woman between 18 and 29 years old in good health. V usage is TRBV27 and J usage is TRBJ2-7, with no clear D. DNA of the CDR3: TGTGCCAGCAGTCCAAGGGCAGGAGCCTACGAGCAGTACTTC. It translates to CASSPRAGAYEQYF.